This T cell receptor (beta chain) was profiled in a study of CD8 T cells in Susac syndrome. CDR1 and CDR2 from the germline V gene are KGHDR and SFDVKD. The CDR3 totals 17 residues. V lost 2 bases, J lost 3 bases, and 16 bases lay in between. RNA was extracted with the RNeasy kit, and a quantity of about 0.5 to 1 ug was reverse transcribed using random hexamers. In TCRdb, the immunoSEQ multiplex PCR reads were re-called with MiXCR into one record per CDR3 protein. The data hold approximately 150,000 distinct CDR3 sequences, with about 92% observed a single time. The chain combines TRBV24-1 with TRBJ2-1, with D perhaps TRBD1 (5 bases). The receptor comes from a human donor in good health. Sequenced input: CD4+ T cells from PBMCs. The CDR3 region has the DNA TGTGCCACCAGTGATTCTACGACAGTAACGGTCTACAATGAGCAGTTCTTC. This codes for CATSDSTTVTVYNEQFF.